This paragraph reports one T cell receptor (beta chain). Its antigen is unidentified. The sample is drawn from a study of T cell responses to AZD1222 COVID-19 vaccine. In the study overall: Pooling was applied to second doses at about 4 or about 12 weeks. Whole-study findings and limits: Dominant at 160-218 and 743-854, vaccine-associated CD4 TCRs also spanned spike. Among the donors, most were white British and more were female, and clonal diversity was possibly underestimated. Baseline seropositivity characterized only a handful of AZD1222 recipients.

TCRdb's copy holds only in-frame clones and misses some; the assay was immunoSEQ multiplex PCR. The table includes tens of thousands of clones, roughly 80% detected once. Deletions cut 1 base from V and 11 bases from J, with 18 bases between. Germline loops: CDR1 SGHDT, CDR2 YYEEEE. CDR3 length: 15 residues. The material sequenced was peripheral blood, taken on day 0 of AZD1222 vaccination. The sequence came from an adult in good health. This chain links TRBV5-6 with TRBJ1-4; unclear D gene. The CDR3 bases are TGTGCCAGCAGCTTGCGAAATCCGGACGGTTGGAAACTGTTTTTT. It is translated as CASSLRNPDGWKLFF.